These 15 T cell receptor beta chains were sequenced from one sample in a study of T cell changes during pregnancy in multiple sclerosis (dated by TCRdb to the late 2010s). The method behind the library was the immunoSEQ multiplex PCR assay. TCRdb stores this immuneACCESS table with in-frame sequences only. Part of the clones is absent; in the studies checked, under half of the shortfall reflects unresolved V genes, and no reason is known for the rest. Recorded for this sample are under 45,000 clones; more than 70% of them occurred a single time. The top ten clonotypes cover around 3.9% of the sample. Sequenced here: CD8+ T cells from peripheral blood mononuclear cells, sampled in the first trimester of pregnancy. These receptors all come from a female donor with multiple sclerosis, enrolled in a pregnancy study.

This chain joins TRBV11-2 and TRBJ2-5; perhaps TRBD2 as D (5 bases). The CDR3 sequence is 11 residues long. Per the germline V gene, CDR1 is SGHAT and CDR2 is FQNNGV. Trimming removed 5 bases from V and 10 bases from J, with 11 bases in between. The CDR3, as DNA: TGTGCCAGCAGCCCGAACGGGGTCCAGTACTTC. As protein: CASSPNGVQYF.

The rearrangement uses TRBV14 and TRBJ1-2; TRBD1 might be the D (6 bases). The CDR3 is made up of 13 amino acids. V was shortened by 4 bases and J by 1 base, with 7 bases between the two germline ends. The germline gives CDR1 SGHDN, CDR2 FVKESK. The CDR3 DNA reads TGTGCCAGCAGCCTGGACAGTAACTATGGCTACACCTTC. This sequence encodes CASSLDSNYGYTF.

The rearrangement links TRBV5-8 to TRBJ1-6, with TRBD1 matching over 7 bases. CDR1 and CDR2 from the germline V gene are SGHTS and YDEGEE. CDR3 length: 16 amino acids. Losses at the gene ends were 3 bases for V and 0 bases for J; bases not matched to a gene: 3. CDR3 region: CASSSGQSSYNSPLHF. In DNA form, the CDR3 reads TGTGCCAGCAGCTCGGGACAGAGCTCCTATAATTCACCCCTCCACTTT.

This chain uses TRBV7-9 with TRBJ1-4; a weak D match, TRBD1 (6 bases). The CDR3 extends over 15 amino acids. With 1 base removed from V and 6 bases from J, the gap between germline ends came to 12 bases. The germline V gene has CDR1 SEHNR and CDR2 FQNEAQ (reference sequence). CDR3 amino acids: CASSLEGGLDEKLFF. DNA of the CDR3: TGTGCCAGCAGCTTAGAGGGGGGGCTGGATGAAAAACTGTTTTTT.

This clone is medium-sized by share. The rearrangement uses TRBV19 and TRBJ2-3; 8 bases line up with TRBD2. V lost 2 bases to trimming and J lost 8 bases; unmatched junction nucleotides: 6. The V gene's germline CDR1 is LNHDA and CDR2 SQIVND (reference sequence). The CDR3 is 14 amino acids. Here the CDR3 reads CASSIFPGGATQYF. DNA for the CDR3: TGTGCCAGTAGTATATTTCCCGGGGGGGCTACGCAGTATTTT.

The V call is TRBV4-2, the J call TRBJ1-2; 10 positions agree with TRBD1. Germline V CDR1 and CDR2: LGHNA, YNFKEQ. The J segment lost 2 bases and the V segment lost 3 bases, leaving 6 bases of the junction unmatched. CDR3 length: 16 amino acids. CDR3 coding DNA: TGTGCCAGCAGCCACGATCGACAGGGGGCGAACTATGGCTACACCTTC. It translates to CASSHDRQGANYGYTF.

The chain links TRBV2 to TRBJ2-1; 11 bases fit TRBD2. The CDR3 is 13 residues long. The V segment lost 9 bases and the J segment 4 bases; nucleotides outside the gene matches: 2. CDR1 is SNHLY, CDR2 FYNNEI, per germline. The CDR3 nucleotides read TGTGCCAGTGGGACTAGCGGATACAATGAGCAGTTCTTC. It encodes CASGTSGYNEQFF.

This CDR3 reads CASSEGPSSYNEQFF. The CDR3, as DNA: TGTGCCAGCAGTGAAGGCCCTAGCTCCTACAATGAGCAGTTCTTC. V and J are TRBV6-1 and TRBJ2-1; D not certain. From germline, CDR1 is MNHNS and CDR2 SASEGT. The CDR3 extends over 15 amino acids. V lost 1 base, J lost 0 bases, and 7 bases lay in between.

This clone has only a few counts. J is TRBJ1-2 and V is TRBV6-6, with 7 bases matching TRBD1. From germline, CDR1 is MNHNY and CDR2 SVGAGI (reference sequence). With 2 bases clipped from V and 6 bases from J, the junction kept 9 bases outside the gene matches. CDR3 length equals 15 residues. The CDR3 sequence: CASSYPLTGVDGYTF. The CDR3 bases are TGTGCCAGCAGTTACCCCTTAACAGGGGTTGATGGCTACACCTTC.

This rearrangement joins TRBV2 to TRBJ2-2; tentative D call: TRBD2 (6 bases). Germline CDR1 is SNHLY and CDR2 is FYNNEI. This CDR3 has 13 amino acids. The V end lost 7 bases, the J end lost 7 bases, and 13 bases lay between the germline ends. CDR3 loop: CASKGTSGGELFF. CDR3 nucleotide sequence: TGTGCCAGCAAAGGGACTTCGGGCGGGGAGCTGTTTTTT.

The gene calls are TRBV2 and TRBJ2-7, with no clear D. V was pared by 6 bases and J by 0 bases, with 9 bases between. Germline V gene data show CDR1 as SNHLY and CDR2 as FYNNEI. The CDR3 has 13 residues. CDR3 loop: CASSEQLSYEQYF. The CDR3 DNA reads TGTGCCAGCAGCGAACAACTCTCCTACGAGCAGTACTTC.

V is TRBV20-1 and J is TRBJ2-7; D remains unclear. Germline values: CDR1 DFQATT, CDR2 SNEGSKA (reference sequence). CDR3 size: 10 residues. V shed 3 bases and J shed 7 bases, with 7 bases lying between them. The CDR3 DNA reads TGCAGTGCTAGTTCCCCAGAGCAGTACTTC. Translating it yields CSASSPEQYF.

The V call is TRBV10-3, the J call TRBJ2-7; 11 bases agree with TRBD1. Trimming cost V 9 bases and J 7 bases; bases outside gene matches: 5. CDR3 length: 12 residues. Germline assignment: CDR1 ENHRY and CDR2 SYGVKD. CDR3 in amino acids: CAIGQGAGEQYF. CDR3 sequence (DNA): TGTGCCATAGGACAGGGGGCGGGTGAGCAGTACTTC.

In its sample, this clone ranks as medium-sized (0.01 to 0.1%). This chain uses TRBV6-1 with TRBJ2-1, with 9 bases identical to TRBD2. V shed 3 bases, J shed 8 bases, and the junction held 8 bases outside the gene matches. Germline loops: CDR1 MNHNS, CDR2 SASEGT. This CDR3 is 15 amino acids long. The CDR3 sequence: CASSEGGGAADEQFF. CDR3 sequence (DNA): TGTGCCAGCAGTGAGGGCGGGGGGGCCGCCGATGAGCAGTTCTTC.

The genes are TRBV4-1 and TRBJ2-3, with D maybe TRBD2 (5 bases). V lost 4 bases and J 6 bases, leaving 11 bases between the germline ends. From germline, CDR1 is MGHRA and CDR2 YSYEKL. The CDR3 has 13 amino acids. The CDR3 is CASSRGGPDTQYF. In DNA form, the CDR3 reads TGCGCCAGCAGCCGAGGAGGCCCGGATACGCAGTATTTT.